This T cell receptor beta chain came from a study of T cells in Graves' hyperthyroidism and ophthalmopathy (dated by TCRdb to the late 2010s). Context from the whole study: Peripheral blood samples were taken at the time of initial diagnosis, prior to any treatment. Prospective prediction of ophthalmopathy was tested in an independent validation cohort of 18 to 20 hyperthyroidism patients and 15 to 17 patients who later progressed to ophthalmopathy. TCR Vbeta CDR3 sequencing of fewer than 150 peripheral blood samples (43 ophthalmopathy, roughly 74 hyperthyroidism and roughly 17 progressor patients) is reported in the paper. After blood sampling, hyperthyroidism patients were treated with methimazole at a starting dose of 30 mg daily, and ophthalmopathy patients were treated with high-dose intravenous methylprednisolone. A discovery cohort of about a hundred patients, approximately 45 with Graves' ophthalmopathy and approximately 57 with stable Graves' hyperthyroidism, was used to find distinguishing TCR V-J signatures. The 75 to 100 discovery patients were randomly divided into training and test sets at a 7:3 ratio. In six Graves' hyperthyroidism patients, the study also compared T-cell repertoires from thyroid tissue with T-cell repertoires from blood.

The research as a whole found: A 13 V-J signature model separated ophthalmopathy from stable hyperthyroidism, with nearly 90% sensitivity and roughly 81% specificity in cross-validation and 80%/75% in testing. Most expanded thyroid clonotypes (frequency above 0.001) were also detected in blood, suggesting blood repertoires may reflect thyroid immune responses. In validation, the model predicted progression to ophthalmopathy with 60% to 71% sensitivity and 72.22% specificity, a median of 6.5 months before onset. No statistical method was used to set the sample size in advance, and investigators knew the group allocation.

This clonotype was recorded many times. Its antigen has not been determined. Base qualities are not at hand, and no much larger clone is one base apart. TCR beta CDR3 regions were amplified from RNA transcripts. For the first round of RT-PCR on the TCR CDR3, the HTBI primer set was used together with the Qiagen OneStep RT-PCR kit. Libraries were constructed in a second round of multiplex PCR, after which size selection and purification were performed. Paired-end sequencing of the libraries was performed with 100 bp reads on an Illumina HiSeq2000. In the authors' own workflow: Raw data were processed with SOAPnuke, discarding reads with adapters, uncalled bases, mean Phred below 15, or no exact constant-primer or identifier match. COPE v1.2.5 was used to merge high-quality paired reads, and clonotypes were defined as unique nucleotide sequences. Clonotypes were aligned to IMGT TRBV, TRBD and TRBJ reference segments using MiTCR v1.1. Analysis was restricted to V-J combinations with a frequency above 0.0001, which covered 98% to 99.2% of repertoires. A TCS score was defined as the ratio between F50 (clonal expansion) and ExV (chaos), using BLOSUM62-based TCRdist between CDR3 peptides within each V-J. Welch's t-statistics and random forest reduced 500 to 650 V-J features to about 13, which were used in a naive Bayes classifier (R e1071). TCRdb redid the processing of the public reads, applying fastp at Q25 and MiXCR, and retained in-frame beta chains. Rows are combined by CDR3 protein, so each entry shows the most common genes and DNA. What appears here as the V and J calls and clone size reflects TCRdb's work, not the paper's. The sample includes hundreds of thousands of distinct CDR3 sequences, with around 20% observed a single time. Approximately 30% of the sample is in the top ten clones.

Ophthalmopathy patients had moderately to severely active disease, Clinical Activity Score of at least 3, NOSPECS grade of at least 4, and duration under 3 months. Patients with uncontrolled infections, other autoimmune diseases, pregnancy or lactation were excluded. Clinical symptoms, serum thyroxine and TRAb, thyroid ultrasound, and orbital computed tomography formed the basis for the diagnoses. PBMCs were isolated from about 10 ml of fresh peripheral blood by Ficoll-Paque density gradient centrifugation. Total RNA was extracted using Trizol reagent, and RNA quality was assessed on an Agilent 2100 Bioanalyzer. Sequences GTSNPN (CDR1) and SVGIG (CDR2) are obtained from the germline V gene (reference sequence). The germline ends are 11 bases apart after V is trimmed by 5 bases and J by 0 bases. The CDR3, cysteine through phenylalanine, is 13 amino acids long. The read is trimmed to its CDR3 DNA, 39 bases read in frame from base 1.

Recombination joined TRBV30 with TRBJ2-7, with no confidently assigned D gene. Sequenced sample: blood. The clonotype comes from a man aged 25 to 45 with Graves' ophthalmopathy. The CDR3 protein sequence reads: CAWAMSPSYEQYF. The bases read TGTGCCTGGGCGATGAGCCCCTCCTACGAGCAGTACTTC.